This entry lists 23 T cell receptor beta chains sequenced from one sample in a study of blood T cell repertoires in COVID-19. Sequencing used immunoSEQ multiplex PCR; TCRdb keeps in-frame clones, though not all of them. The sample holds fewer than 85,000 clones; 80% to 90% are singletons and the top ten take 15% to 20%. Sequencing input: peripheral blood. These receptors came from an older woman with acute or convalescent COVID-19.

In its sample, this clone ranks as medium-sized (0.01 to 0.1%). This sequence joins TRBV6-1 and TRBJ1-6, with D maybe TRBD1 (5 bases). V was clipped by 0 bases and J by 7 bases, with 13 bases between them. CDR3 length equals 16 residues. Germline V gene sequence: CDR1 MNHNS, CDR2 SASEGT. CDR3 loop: CASSEAIWGRNSPLHF. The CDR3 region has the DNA TGTGCCAGCAGTGAAGCAATATGGGGCCGAAATTCACCCCTCCACTTT.

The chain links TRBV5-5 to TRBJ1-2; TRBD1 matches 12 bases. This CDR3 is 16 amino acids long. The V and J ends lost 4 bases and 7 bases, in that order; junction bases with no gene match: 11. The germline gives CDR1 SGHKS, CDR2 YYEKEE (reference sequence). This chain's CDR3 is CASSPPGQGAIRGYTF. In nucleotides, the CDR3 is TGTGCCAGCAGCCCGCCGGGACAGGGGGCAATTCGTGGCTACACCTTC.

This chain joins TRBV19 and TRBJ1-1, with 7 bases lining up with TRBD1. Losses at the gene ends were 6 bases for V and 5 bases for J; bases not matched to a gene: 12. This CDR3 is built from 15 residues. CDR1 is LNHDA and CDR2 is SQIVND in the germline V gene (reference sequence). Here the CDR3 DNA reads TGTGCCAGTAGCACCCAATCGGCAGGGGGGACTGAAGCTTTCTTT. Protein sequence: CASSTQSAGGTEAFF.

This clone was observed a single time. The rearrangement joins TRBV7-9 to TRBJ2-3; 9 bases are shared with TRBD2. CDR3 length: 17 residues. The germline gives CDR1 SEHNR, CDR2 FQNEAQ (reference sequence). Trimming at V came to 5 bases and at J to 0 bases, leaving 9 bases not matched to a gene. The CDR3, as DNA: TGTGCCAGCAGCCCCGTGGCTAGCGGGGCTAGCACAGATACGCAGTATTTT. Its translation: CASSPVASGASTDTQYF.

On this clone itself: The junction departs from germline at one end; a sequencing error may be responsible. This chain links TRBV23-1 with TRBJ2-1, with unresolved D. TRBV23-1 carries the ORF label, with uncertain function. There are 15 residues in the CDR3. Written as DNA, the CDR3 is TGCGCCAGCAGTCAATCGGCCAGGCCTTGGAATGGGCAGTTCTTC. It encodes CASSQSARPWNGQFF.

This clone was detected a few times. As DNA, the CDR3 is TGTGCCAGCAGGGAATGGAACACGGGCCAGTACTTC. The encoded protein is CASREWNTGQYF. V gene TRBV2 combines with J gene TRBJ2-5; no reliable D call. V lost 6 bases and J 10 bases, leaving 15 bases between the germline ends. Looked up from germline, CDR1 is SNHLY and CDR2 is FYNNEI. CDR3 length: 12 residues.

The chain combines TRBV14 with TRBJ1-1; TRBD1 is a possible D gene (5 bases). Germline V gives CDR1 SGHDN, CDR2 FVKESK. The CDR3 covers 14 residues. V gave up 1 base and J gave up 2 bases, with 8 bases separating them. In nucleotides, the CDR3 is TGTGCCAGCAGCCAAGCCCAGGGAAACACTGAAGCTTTCTTT. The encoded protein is CASSQAQGNTEAFF.

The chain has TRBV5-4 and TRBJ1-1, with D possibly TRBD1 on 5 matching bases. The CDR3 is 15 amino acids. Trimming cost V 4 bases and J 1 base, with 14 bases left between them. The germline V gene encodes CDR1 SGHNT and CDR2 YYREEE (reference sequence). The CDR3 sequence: CASSLKDGGNTEAFF. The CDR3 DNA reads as TGTGCCAGCAGCCTCAAGGACGGGGGGAACACTGAAGCTTTCTTT. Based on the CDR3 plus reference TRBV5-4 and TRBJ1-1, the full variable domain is ETGVTQSPTHLIKTRGQQVTLRCSSQSGHNTVSWYQQALGQGPQFIFQYYREEENGRGNFPPRFSGLQFPNYSSELNVNALELDDSALYLCASSLKDGGNTEAFFGQGTRLTVV.

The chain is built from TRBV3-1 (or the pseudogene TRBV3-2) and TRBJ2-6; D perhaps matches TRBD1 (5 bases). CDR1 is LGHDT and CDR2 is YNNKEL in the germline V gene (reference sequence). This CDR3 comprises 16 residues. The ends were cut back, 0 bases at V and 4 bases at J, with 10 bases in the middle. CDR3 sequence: CASSQDEGVGANVLTF. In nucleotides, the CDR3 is TGTGCCAGCAGCCAAGACGAAGGGGTCGGGGCCAACGTCCTGACTTTC.

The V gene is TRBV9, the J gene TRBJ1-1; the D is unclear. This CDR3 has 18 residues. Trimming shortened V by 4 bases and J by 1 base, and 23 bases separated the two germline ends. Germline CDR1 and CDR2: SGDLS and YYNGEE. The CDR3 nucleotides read TGTGCCAGCAGCCCACTCCGAGGGAGGGTGGGGAGGAACACTGAAGCTTTCTTT. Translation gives CASSPLRGRVGRNTEAFF.

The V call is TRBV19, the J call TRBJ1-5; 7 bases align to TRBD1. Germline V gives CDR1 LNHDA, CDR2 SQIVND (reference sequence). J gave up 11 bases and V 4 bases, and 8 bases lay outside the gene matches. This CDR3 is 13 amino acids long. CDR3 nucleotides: TGTGCCAGTAGTAACTATCAACAGGGGACCCAGCATTTT. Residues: CASSNYQQGTQHF.

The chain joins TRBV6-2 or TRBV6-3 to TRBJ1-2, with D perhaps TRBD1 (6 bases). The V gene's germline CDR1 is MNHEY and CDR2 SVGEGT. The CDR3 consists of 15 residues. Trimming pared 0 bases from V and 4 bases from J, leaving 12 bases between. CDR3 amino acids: CASSYSMDRIYGYTF. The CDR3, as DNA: TGTGCCAGCAGTTACTCGATGGACAGAATCTATGGCTACACCTTC.

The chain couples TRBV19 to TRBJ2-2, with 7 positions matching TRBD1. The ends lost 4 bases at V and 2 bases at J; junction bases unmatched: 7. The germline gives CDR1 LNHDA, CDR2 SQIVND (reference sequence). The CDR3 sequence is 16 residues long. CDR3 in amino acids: CASSTGDRLNTGELFF. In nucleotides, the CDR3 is TGTGCCAGTAGTACAGGGGACAGACTAAACACCGGGGAGCTGTTTTTT.

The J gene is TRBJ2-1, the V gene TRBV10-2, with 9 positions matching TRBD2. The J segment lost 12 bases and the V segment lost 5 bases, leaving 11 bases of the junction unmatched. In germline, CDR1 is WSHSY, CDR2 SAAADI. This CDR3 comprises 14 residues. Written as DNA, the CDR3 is TGCGCCAGCAGTACGTCCGCGGGGGGGCCGGGGCAGTTCTTC. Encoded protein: CASSTSAGGPGQFF.

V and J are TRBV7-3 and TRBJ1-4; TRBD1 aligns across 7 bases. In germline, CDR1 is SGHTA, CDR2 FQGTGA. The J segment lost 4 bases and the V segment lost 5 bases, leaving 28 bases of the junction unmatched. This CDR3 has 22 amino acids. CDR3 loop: CASSPQSRLADRWDRLNEKLFF. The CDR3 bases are TGTGCCAGCAGCCCACAATCCCGGTTAGCCGACCGGTGGGACAGACTTAATGAAAAACTGTTTTTT.

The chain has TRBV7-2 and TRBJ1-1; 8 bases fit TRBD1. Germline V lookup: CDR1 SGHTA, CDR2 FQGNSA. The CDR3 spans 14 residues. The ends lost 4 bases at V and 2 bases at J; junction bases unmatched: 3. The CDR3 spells CASSYSGGNTEAFF. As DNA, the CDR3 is TGTGCCAGCAGCTATTCAGGGGGCAACACTGAAGCTTTCTTT.

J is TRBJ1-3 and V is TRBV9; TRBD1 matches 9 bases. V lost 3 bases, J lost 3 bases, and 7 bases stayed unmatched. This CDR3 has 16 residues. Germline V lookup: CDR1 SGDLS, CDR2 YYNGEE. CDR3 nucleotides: TGTGCCAGCAGCGACTACAGGGGGCAGATTGGAAACACCATATATTTT. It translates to CASSDYRGQIGNTIYF.

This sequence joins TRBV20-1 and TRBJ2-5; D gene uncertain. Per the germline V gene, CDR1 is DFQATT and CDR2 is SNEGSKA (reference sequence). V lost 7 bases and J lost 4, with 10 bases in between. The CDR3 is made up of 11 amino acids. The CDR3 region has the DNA TGCAGTGGGCGGATCCGAGAGACCCAGTACTTC. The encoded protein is CSGRIRETQYF.

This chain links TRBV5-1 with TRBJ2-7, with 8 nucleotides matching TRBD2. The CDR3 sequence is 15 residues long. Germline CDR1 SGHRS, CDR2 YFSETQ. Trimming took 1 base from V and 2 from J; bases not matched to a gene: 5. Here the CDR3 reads CASSLNAGGAYEQYV. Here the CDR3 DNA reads TGCGCCAGCAGCTTGAACGCGGGGGGCGCCTACGAGCAGTACGTC.

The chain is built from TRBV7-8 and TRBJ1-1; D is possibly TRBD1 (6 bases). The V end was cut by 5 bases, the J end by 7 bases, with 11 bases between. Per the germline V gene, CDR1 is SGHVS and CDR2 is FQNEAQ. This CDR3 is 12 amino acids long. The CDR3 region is CASSQTGFEAFF. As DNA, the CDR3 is TGTGCCAGCAGCCAAACAGGGTTTGAAGCTTTCTTT. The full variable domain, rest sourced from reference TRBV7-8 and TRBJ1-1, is GAGVSQSPRYKVAKRGQDVALRCDPISGHVSLFWYQQALGQGPEFLTYFQNEAQLDKSGLPSDRFFAERPEGSVSTLKIQRTQQEDSAVYLCASSQTGFEAFFGQGTRLTVV.

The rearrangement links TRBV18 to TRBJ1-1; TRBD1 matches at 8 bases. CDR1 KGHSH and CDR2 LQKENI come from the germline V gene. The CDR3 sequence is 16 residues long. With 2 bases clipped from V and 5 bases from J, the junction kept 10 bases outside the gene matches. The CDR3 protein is CASSPAGTGGYTEAFF. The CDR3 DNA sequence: TGTGCCAGCTCACCAGCCGGGACAGGTGGTTATACTGAAGCTTTCTTT.

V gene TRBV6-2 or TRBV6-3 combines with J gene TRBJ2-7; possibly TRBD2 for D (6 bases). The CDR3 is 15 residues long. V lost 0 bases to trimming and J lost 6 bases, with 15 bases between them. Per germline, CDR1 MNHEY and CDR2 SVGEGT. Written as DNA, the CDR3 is TGTGCCAGCAGTTACTCGCGCACGGCCGGGGGCGAGCAGTACTTC. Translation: CASSYSRTAGGEQYF.

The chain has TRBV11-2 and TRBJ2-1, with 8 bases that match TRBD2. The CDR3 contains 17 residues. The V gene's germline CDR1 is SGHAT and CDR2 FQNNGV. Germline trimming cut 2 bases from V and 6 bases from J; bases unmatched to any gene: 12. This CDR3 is CASSLRAGGQRSNEQFF. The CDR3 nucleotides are TGTGCCAGCAGCTTAAGGGCGGGGGGCCAGAGAAGCAATGAGCAGTTCTTC.